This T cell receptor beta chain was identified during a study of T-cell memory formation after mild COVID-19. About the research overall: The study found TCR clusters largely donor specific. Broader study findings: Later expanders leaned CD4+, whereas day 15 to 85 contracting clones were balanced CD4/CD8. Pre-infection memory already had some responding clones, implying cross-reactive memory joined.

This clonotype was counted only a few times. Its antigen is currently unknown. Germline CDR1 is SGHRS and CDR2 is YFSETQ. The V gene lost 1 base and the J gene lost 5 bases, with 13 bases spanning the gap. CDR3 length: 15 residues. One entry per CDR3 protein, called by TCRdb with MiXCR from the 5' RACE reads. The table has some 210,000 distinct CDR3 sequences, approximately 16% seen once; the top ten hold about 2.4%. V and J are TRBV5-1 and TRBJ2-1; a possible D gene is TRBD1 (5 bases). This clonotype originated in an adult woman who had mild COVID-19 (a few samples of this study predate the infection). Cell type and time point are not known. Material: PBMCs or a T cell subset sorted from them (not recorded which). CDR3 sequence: CASSLTARQNNEQFF. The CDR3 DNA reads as TGCGCCAGCAGCTTGACTGCCCGACAGAACAATGAGCAGTTCTTC.